This entry lists 32 T cell receptor beta chains sequenced from one sample in a study of T-cell reconstitution after alpha-beta-depleted transplantation in children. Molecular barcoding with unique molecular identifiers was used for the TCRbeta library. TCRdb re-analysed the PCR reads in MiXCR, keeping a single row per CDR3 protein. Of hundreds of thousands of distinct CDR3 sequences listed, around 13% are singletons. The source was PBMCs, collected before TCRalphabeta/CD19-depleted stem cell transplant. All receptors derive from a girl aged 2-10 years with congenital amegakaryocytic thrombocytopenia, due to receive a stem cell transplant.

The chain uses TRBV2 and TRBJ2-5; 7 bases are a match to TRBD2. V gave up 8 bases and J gave up 2 bases; unmatched junction bases: 5. The CDR3 spans 13 residues. CDR1 is SNHLY, CDR2 FYNNEI, per germline. CDR3 sequence: CASASGVQETQYF. The CDR3 bases are TGTGCCAGCGCTAGCGGAGTTCAAGAGACCCAGTACTTC.

The chain has TRBV4-1 and TRBJ2-7; D ambiguous. Germline V gene lookup returns CDR1 MGHRA and CDR2 YSYEKL. This CDR3 spans 14 amino acids. Trimming stripped 0 bases from V and 2 bases from J, with 8 bases between. CDR3 sequence reads: CASSQEVRAYEQYF. The CDR3 coding sequence is TGCGCCAGCAGCCAAGAGGTGAGAGCCTACGAGCAGTACTTC.

Comments on this clonotype: Relative to the germline gene, one junction end is altered; a read error may explain this. The chain is built from TRBV5-1 and TRBJ2-3; 7 nucleotides align to TRBD1. The germline V gene encodes CDR1 SGHRS and CDR2 YFSETQ. There are 14 residues in the CDR3. CDR3 region: CASSLERGTDTPYF. The CDR3 DNA reads as TGCGCCAGCAGCTTGGAAAGGGGGACAGATACGCCGTATTTT.

This clonotype was picked up a small number of times. This chain uses TRBV9 with TRBJ1-2; 8 bases match TRBD1. Germline CDR1 reads SGDLS; CDR2 reads YYNGEE. This CDR3 region has 16 residues. After removal of 4 bases from V and 6 bases from J, the junction contained 14 bases not matched to a gene. CDR3 sequence: CASSPTLGQGVDGYTF. The CDR3 bases are TGTGCCAGCAGCCCCACCCTCGGACAGGGTGTCGATGGCTACACCTTC.

This clonotype was seen at least ten times. This sequence joins TRBV6-6 and TRBJ2-2, with no clear D. CDR1 MNHNY and CDR2 SVGAGI come from the germline V gene (reference sequence). There are 10 residues in the CDR3. Trimming left V 8 bases short and J 5 bases short, with 3 bases between. The CDR3 reads CASGTGELFF. CDR3 DNA sequence: TGTGCCAGCGGGACCGGGGAGCTGTTTTTT.

This clonotype was seen repeatedly, ten times or more. The rearrangement links TRBV29-1 to TRBJ2-1; D possibly uses TRBD1 or TRBD2 (6 bases each). This CDR3 is 16 amino acids long. Between the trimmed V and J ends, which lost 7 bases and 0 bases, there was a span of 19 bases. The V gene's germline CDR1 is SQVTM and CDR2 ANQGSEA. CDR3 loop: CSALGAWRDSYNEQFF. The CDR3 DNA reads TGCAGCGCTCTGGGGGCGTGGCGGGACTCCTACAATGAGCAGTTCTTC.

This clonotype came up many times. The V and J genes are TRBV11-1 and TRBJ2-1, with D tentatively TRBD2 (6 bases). Germline CDR1 reads SGHAT; CDR2 reads FQDESV (reference sequence). The CDR3 is made up of 16 amino acids. V lost 5 bases to trimming and J lost 5 bases, with 19 bases between them. Here the CDR3 DNA reads TGTGCCAGCAGCCTTGGTATTTGGCGGGAAGACAATGAGCAGTTCTTC. This translates into CASSLGIWREDNEQFF.

The chain carries TRBV3-1 and TRBJ1-5; D remains unclear. This CDR3 comprises 14 residues. Germline V gives CDR1 LGHDT, CDR2 YNNKEL (reference sequence). Trimming took 1 base from V and 11 from J, leaving 15 bases between them. The CDR3 DNA sequence: TGTGCCAGCAGCCAAGGCGCGAACATAAGGACCCAGCATTTT. Protein product: CASSQGANIRTQHF. Full variable domain (missing parts from reference TRBV3-1 and TRBJ1-5): DTAVSQTPKYLVTQMGNDKSIKCEQNLGHDTMYWYKQDSKKFLKIMFSYNNKELIINETVPNRFSPKSPDKAHLNLHINSLELGDSAVYFCASSQGANIRTQHFGDGTRLSIL.

Ten or more counts support this clonotype. The V and J genes are TRBV20-1 and TRBJ2-1; D not certain. The germline V gene encodes CDR1 DFQATT and CDR2 SNEGSKA (reference sequence). V lost 5 bases and J lost 3, with 11 bases in between. The CDR3 extends over 13 amino acids. This CDR3 reads CSALQVDYNEQFF. The CDR3 DNA sequence: TGCAGTGCTCTCCAGGTAGACTACAATGAGCAGTTCTTC.

This clonotype was detected a few times. The chain links TRBV5-1 to TRBJ2-1, with D possibly matching TRBD2 (6 bases). The CDR3 runs to 18 residues. From germline, CDR1 is SGHRS and CDR2 YFSETQ. Trimming removed 3 bases at V and 0 bases at J, with 19 bases between. CDR3 DNA sequence: TGCGCCAGCAGCTACCTATCTAGCGCGTTAAGCTCCTACAATGAGCAGTTCTTC. Its protein product is CASSYLSSALSSYNEQFF.

This clonotype came up many times. The chain combines TRBV20-1 with TRBJ2-2; no definite D call. Germline CDR1 reads DFQATT; CDR2 reads SNEGSKA (reference sequence). This CDR3 comprises 14 residues. The ends were cut back, 2 bases at V and 3 bases at J, with 10 bases in the middle. The chain's CDR3 is CSARLLGYTGELFF. The CDR3 coding sequence is TGCAGTGCTAGATTATTAGGGTACACCGGGGAGCTGTTTTTT.

This clonotype was seen ten or more times. The chain links TRBV20-1 to TRBJ2-1; D not resolved. Trimming cost V 7 bases and J 6 bases, with 13 bases left between them. The CDR3 consists of 12 residues. CDR1 and CDR2 from the germline V gene are DFQATT and SNEGSKA (reference sequence). The CDR3 protein is CSVGPWGNEQFF. The DNA for the CDR3 is TGCAGTGTTGGACCTTGGGGCAATGAGCAGTTCTTC.

J is TRBJ2-7 and V is TRBV10-3; 9 positions agree with TRBD1. Unmatched junction bases numbered 12, after V lost 6 bases and J lost 12 bases. The CDR3 is made up of 13 amino acids. CDR1 and CDR2 from the germline V gene are ENHRY and SYGVKD. The CDR3 loop reads CAIRAEDRGIPYF. The CDR3 DNA reads TGTGCCATCAGGGCCGAGGACAGGGGAATCCCGTACTTC.

Many counts were recorded for this clonotype. CDR3: CASRTTGGGYTF. For the CDR3, the DNA is TGTGCCAGCAGGACTACCGGGGGAGGCTACACCTTC. The chain employs TRBV12-3 or TRBV12-4 and TRBJ1-2, with TRBD1 as a possible D gene (5 bases). There are 12 residues in the CDR3. V lost 6 bases and J 8 bases, leaving 13 bases between the germline ends.

This clonotype has a handful of counts. V gene TRBV29-1 combines with J gene TRBJ2-7, with D maybe TRBD2 (6 bases). Germline lookup yields CDR1 SQVTM and CDR2 ANQGSEA. The V end lost 4 bases, the J end lost 3 bases, and 10 bases lay between the germline ends. This CDR3 has 12 residues. The DNA of the CDR3 is TGCAGCGTTGTTTTTAGCGGCTACGAGCAGTACTTC. Residues: CSVVFSGYEQYF.

A word on this clonotype: A much larger clone lies a single base off, so this may be a read error. This chain uses TRBV12-3 or TRBV12-4 with TRBJ2-1; no clear D. The CDR3 length is 15 residues. CDR3 sequence reads: CAISFDLSAHNEQFF. DNA for the CDR3: TGTGCCATCAGTTTTGATCTTAGTGCACACAATGAGCAGTTCTTC.

In this sample, this clonotype turned up a few times. The J gene is TRBJ1-6, the V gene TRBV28; TRBD1 might be the D (6 bases). Trimming cost V 1 base and J 6 bases, with 13 bases left between them. The CDR3 has 16 residues. Germline V gives CDR1 MDHEN, CDR2 SYDVKM. This CDR3 reads CASSLSQGTPNSPLHF. In DNA, the CDR3 is TGTGCCAGCAGTTTATCCCAAGGGACACCTAATTCACCCCTCCACTTT.

This clonotype turned up a few times. V and J are TRBV5-1 and TRBJ2-7; TRBD1 agrees at 7 bases. The junction had 9 bases not matched to a gene; V was cut back by 2 bases and J by 4 bases. CDR1 is SGHRS, CDR2 YFSETQ, per germline. The CDR3 runs to 15 residues. For the CDR3, the DNA is TGCGCCAGCAGCTTAAACCCGGGACAGATATACGAGCAGTACTTC. The encoded protein is CASSLNPGQIYEQYF.

This chain joins TRBV19 and TRBJ2-2, with D tentatively TRBD2 (7 bases). The V end lost 5 bases, the J end lost 0 bases, and 19 bases lay between the germline ends. Germline V CDR1 and CDR2: LNHDA, SQIVND (reference sequence). The CDR3 contains 18 residues. For the CDR3, the DNA is TGTGCCAGTAGTCCCGATTTGACAGGACTAGCGAACACCGGGGAGCTGTTTTTT. Protein product: CASSPDLTGLANTGELFF.

The rearrangement links TRBV7-2 to TRBJ2-3; D is ambiguous. Per germline, CDR1 SGHTA and CDR2 FQGNSA. Trimming pared 2 bases from V and 5 bases from J, leaving 5 bases between. The CDR3 is made up of 12 amino acids. CDR3 in amino acids: CASSLMLDTQYF. CDR3 sequence (DNA): TGTGCCAGCAGCTTAATGCTAGATACGCAGTATTTT. The full variable domain, with the rest looked up from reference TRBV7-2 and TRBJ2-3, is GAGVSQSPSNKVTEKGKDVELRCDPISGHTALYWYRQSLGQGLEFLIYFQGNSAPDKSGLPSDRFSAERTGGSVSTLTIQRTQQEDSAVYLCASSLMLDTQYFGPGTRLTVL.

The chain recombines TRBV30 with TRBJ1-1, with 9 bases matching TRBD1. Germline V gene sequence: CDR1 GTSNPN, CDR2 SVGIG (reference sequence). V trimming: 1 base; J trimming: 6 bases; junction bases outside the gene matches: 9. The CDR3 loop spans 15 amino acids. CDR3 region: CAWSGGQGSFSEAFF. CDR3 in DNA: TGTGCCTGGAGTGGAGGACAGGGGTCTTTTTCTGAAGCTTTCTTT. The whole variable domain, filled in from reference TRBV30 and TRBJ1-1, reads SQTIHQWPATLVQPVGSPLSLECTVEGTSNPNLYWYRQAAGRGLQLLFYSVGIGQISSEVPQNLSASRPQDRQFILSSKKLLLSDSGFYLCAWSGGQGSFSEAFFGQGTRLTVV.

This clonotype was observed many times. The chain combines TRBV20-1 with TRBJ2-3; either TRBD1 or TRBD2 may fit D (5 bases each). This CDR3 comprises 12 residues. The V and J ends lost 0 bases and 6 bases respectively, with 7 bases between them. CDR1 is DFQATT, CDR2 SNEGSKA, per germline (reference sequence). CDR3 residues: CSARDWGDTQYF. CDR3 in DNA: TGCAGTGCTAGAGATTGGGGGGATACGCAGTATTTT.

This clonotype was recorded a few times. The rearrangement uses TRBV7-6 and TRBJ2-5; D ambiguous. This CDR3 has 14 residues. Trimming took off 3 bases at V and 2 bases at J, with 10 bases between the two ends. CDR1 is SGHVS and CDR2 is FNYEAQ in the germline V gene. The CDR3 sequence is CASSFVSQQETQYF. The CDR3 region has the DNA TGTGCCAGCAGCTTCGTGTCCCAACAAGAGACCCAGTACTTC.

CDR3 DNA sequence: TGTGCCAGCAGCACCCGCTGGGGGGCCAAAAACATTCAGTACTTC. This encodes CASSTRWGAKNIQYF. The V and J genes are TRBV12-3 or TRBV12-4 and TRBJ2-4, with D tentatively TRBD1 or TRBD2 (5 bases each). This CDR3 region has 15 residues. The V and J ends lost 6 bases and 1 base respectively, with 13 bases between them.

This clonotype was recorded at least ten times. The gene calls are TRBV20-1 and TRBJ2-7; 7 bases are a match to TRBD2. Germline CDR1 is DFQATT and CDR2 is SNEGSKA (reference sequence). V was clipped by 1 base and J by 5 bases; unmatched bases: 8. The CDR3 extends over 14 amino acids. The CDR3 here is CSARGLAGVHEQYF. CDR3 DNA: TGCAGTGCTAGAGGACTGGCGGGAGTCCACGAGCAGTACTTC.

This clonotype appeared a few times. The gene calls are TRBV6-1 and TRBJ2-6; no definite D call. The CDR3 covers 17 residues. With 6 bases removed from V and 0 bases from J, the gap between germline ends came to 15 bases. CDR1 MNHNS and CDR2 SASEGT come from the germline V gene. The CDR3 sequence: CASSQRTISSGANVLTF. The CDR3 DNA is TGTGCCAGCAGCCAACGCACCATCAGCTCTGGGGCCAACGTCCTGACTTTC.

This clonotype was picked up many times. CDR3 nucleotides: TGTGCCAGCAGGGAGGTCGAGCAGTACTTC. It encodes CASREVEQYF. This rearrangement joins TRBV7-9 to TRBJ2-7; the D gene is possibly TRBD2 (5 bases). CDR3 length: 10 residues. CDR1 is SEHNR and CDR2 is FQNEAQ in the germline V gene (reference sequence). Trimming removed 6 bases from V and 6 bases from J, with 6 bases in between.

The V call is TRBV6-1, the J call TRBJ2-6, with D perhaps matching TRBD1 (5 bases). CDR3 length: 19 amino acids. Per germline, CDR1 MNHNS and CDR2 SASEGT. Trimming pared 5 bases from V and 0 bases from J, leaving 20 bases between. CDR3 nucleotides: TGTGCCAGCAGTCCTGACAGCTACTACCTTCTCTCTGGGGCCAACGTCCTGACTTTC. Translating it yields CASSPDSYYLLSGANVLTF.

This clonotype has a count of ten or more. The chain is built from TRBV20-1 and TRBJ1-1; D gene ambiguous. V gave up 0 bases and J gave up 10 bases, with 18 bases separating them. This CDR3 is built from 14 residues. Germline V gives CDR1 DFQATT, CDR2 SNEGSKA (reference sequence). The CDR3 sequence: CSARDAQGSGGAFF. For the CDR3, the DNA is TGCAGTGCTAGAGATGCCCAAGGGTCCGGCGGAGCTTTCTTT.

The chain employs TRBV5-1 and TRBJ2-2; 11 bases match TRBD1. This CDR3 region has 16 residues. The germline gives CDR1 SGHRS, CDR2 YFSETQ. Germline trimming cut 4 bases from V and 2 bases from J; bases unmatched to any gene: 4. The CDR3 DNA follows: TGCGCCAGCAGCAAGGGACAGGGGGTAAACACCGGGGAGCTGTTTTTT. Its protein is CASSKGQGVNTGELFF.

This clonotype was picked up many times. CDR3 loop: CASSPLYEQYF. As DNA, the CDR3 is TGTGCCAGCAGCCCCCTCTACGAGCAGTACTTC. The rearrangement uses TRBV12-3 or TRBV12-4 and TRBJ2-7, with unresolved D. V lost 6 bases, J lost 3 bases, and 6 bases lay in between. This CDR3 region has 11 residues.

The chain carries TRBV25-1 and TRBJ2-5, with TRBD2 as a possible D gene (5 bases). The CDR3 is made up of 16 amino acids. V dropped 0 bases and J dropped 5 bases, with 16 bases sitting between them. The germline V gene has CDR1 MGHDK and CDR2 SYGVNS. The CDR3 DNA reads TGTGCCAGCAGTGAATATTCACTAGAAGGGTGGGAGACCCAGTACTTC. Protein sequence: CASSEYSLEGWETQYF.